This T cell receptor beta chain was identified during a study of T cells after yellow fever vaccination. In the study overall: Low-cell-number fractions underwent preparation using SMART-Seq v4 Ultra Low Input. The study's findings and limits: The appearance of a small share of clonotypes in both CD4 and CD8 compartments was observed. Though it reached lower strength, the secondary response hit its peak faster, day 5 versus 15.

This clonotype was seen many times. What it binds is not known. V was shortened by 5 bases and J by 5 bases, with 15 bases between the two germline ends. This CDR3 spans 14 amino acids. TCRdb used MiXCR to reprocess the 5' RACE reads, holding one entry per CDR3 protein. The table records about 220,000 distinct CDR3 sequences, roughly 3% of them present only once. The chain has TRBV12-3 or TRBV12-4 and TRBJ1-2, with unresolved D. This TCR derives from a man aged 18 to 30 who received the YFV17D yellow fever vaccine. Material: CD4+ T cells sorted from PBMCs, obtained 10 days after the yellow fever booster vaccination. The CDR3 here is CASSRGPTAYGYTF. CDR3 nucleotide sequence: TGTGCCAGCAGTCGAGGGCCCACTGCGTATGGCTACACCTTC.